The rows below give T cell receptor beta chains drawn from one sample of a study of T cells in Graves' hyperthyroidism and ophthalmopathy. MiXCR, applied by TCRdb to the multiplex PCR reads, yields one record per CDR3 protein. The repertoire holds a few hundred thousand distinct CDR3 sequences, around 15% seen once, with 25% to 30% in the top ten. The source material was blood. The receptors were sampled from a woman in her thirties with Graves' ophthalmopathy. Each CDR3 is given with its conserved first and last residue. D genes are given only for firm matches.

>TRBD1|TRBV10-3|17|TRBJ1-3
CAISESTGADVGNTIYF
>NA|TRBV28|12|TRBJ1-1
CASSSEFTEAFF
>NA|TRBV9|15|TRBJ2-1
CASSGNGRSYNEQFF
>NA|TRBV29-1|13|TRBJ1-1
CSVGWGGTTEAFF
>NA|TRBV27|14|TRBJ2-2
CASRSPLKARELFF
>TRBD1|TRBV20-1|16|TRBJ2-6
CSAWTGLTSGANVLTF
>TRBD1|TRBV5-6|15|TRBJ2-7
CASSFGQGASFEQYF
>NA|TRBV6-2/TRBV6-3|15|TRBJ2-5
CASSPRRVGQETQYF
>TRBD2|TRBV24-1|16|TRBJ2-1
CATSPGLAGGWNEQFF
>NA|TRBV28|13|TRBJ2-7
CASKSVASYEQYF
>TRBD1|TRBV24-1|14|TRBJ1-5
CATSRGQVNQPQHF
>NA|TRBV20-1|12|TRBJ1-2
CSASPGSYGYTF
>NA|TRBV28|14|TRBJ2-7
CASSPRTDSNEQYF
>NA|TRBV25-1|14|TRBJ2-7
CASSEVAGAYEQYF
>NA|TRBV5-1|14|TRBJ2-7
CASSLTTGSDEQYF
>TRBD1|TRBV27|14|TRBJ2-5
CASSLFGTEETQYF
>NA|TRBV5-1|11|TRBJ1-1
CASSLAAEAFF
>TRBD2|TRBV5-1|15|TRBJ2-1
CASSLALAGGEEQFF
>NA|TRBV5-1|15|TRBJ2-5
CASSLEGQVQETQYF
>NA|TRBV20-1|13|TRBJ1-4
CSARDREGEKLFF
>NA|TRBV6-2/TRBV6-3|14|TRBJ1-1
CASSYQGLGTEAFF
>TRBD1|TRBV24-1|15|TRBJ2-5
CATSDSVQGQETQYF
>TRBD2|TRBV11-1|15|TRBJ2-1
CASSLERDLNNEQFF
>TRBD2|TRBV28|16|TRBJ2-1
CASRGTSGFNYNEQFF
>NA|TRBV20-1|13|TRBJ1-4
CSALGTAAGKLFF
>NA|TRBV5-1|14|TRBJ1-6
CASSFGADNSPLHF
>NA|TRBV28|15|TRBJ2-3
CASSFELGSTDTQYF
>TRBD2|TRBV10-2|16|TRBJ2-7
CASSRGLAHSSYEQYF
>NA|TRBV4-3|15|TRBJ2-7
CASSPYASDAYEQYF